This entry describes one T cell receptor beta chain. Per the original data handling: Reference gene primer amplification yielded estimated nucleated cell counts. The assay was immunoSEQ multiplex PCR, and TCRdb's table has in-frame clones only and misses some. D and trimming come from the DNA, and the V and J calls and clone size come from that table. This sample carries about 140,000 clones, 65% to 90% of them seen once, and the ten largest clones take around 3%. The data originate from a study of blood T cell repertoires in COVID-19. Study information: There were acute and convalescent COVID-19 samples, and they came from the United States, Italy and Spain. Sources were T cells, B-cell-depleted T cells, or PBMCs; the material itself was cDNA or gDNA.

Sequencing input: peripheral blood. This TCR was recovered from a man aged 45-65 years with acute or convalescent COVID-19.

This CDR3 is CASSRDRPSSPHYF. CDR3 in DNA: TGTGCCAGCAGCCGGGACAGGCCATCATCCCCCCACTATTTT. The chain links TRBV3-1 (or the pseudogene TRBV3-2) to TRBJ1-3, with TRBD1 matching over 8 bases. The V and J ends lost 4 bases and 16 bases, in that order; junction bases with no gene match: 15. This CDR3 has 14 amino acids. Germline-derived CDR1 and CDR2 are LGHDT and YNNKEL (reference sequence).